These 19 T cell receptor beta chains share one sample of origin, sequenced in a study of cytomegalovirus exposure and HLA in healthy donors. The PCR ran on 60 Vbeta and 13 Jbeta primers. Some clones are missing from TCRdb's copy, which holds only in-frame ones; the method was immunoSEQ multiplex PCR. The sample holds about 200,000 clones. The sequencing sample was made of PBMCs. Receptors originate from a girl aged 2-10 years in good health and CMV-seropositive.

The V call is TRBV28, the J call TRBJ2-7, with 7 bases matching TRBD2. The CDR3 runs 16 residues. The trim removed 5 bases at V and 0 bases at J, leaving 10 bases unmatched. The germline CDR1 and CDR2 sequences are MDHEN and SYDVKM. For the CDR3, the DNA is TGTGCCAGCAGTCCCGCCGGGGGGTTAGGCTCCTACGAGCAGTACTTC. Translation gives CASSPAGGLGSYEQYF.

V and J are TRBV10-1 and TRBJ1-4, with D perhaps matching TRBD1 (5 bases). Trimming stripped 0 bases from V and 8 bases from J, with 7 bases between. The CDR3 totals 13 residues. Looked up from germline, CDR1 is WNHNN and CDR2 is SYGVQD (reference sequence). CDR3 protein: CASSESKGEKLFF. The CDR3, as DNA: TGCGCCAGCAGTGAGTCGAAGGGGGAAAAACTGTTTTTT.

The chain joins TRBV2 to TRBJ2-7; D is unclear. Trimming shortened V by 2 bases and J by 0 bases, and 8 bases separated the two germline ends. Germline lookup yields CDR1 SNHLY and CDR2 FYNNEI. This CDR3 has 14 amino acids. DNA for the CDR3: TGTGCCAGCAGTGAATTCCAGTACTCCTACGAGCAGTACTTC. This codes for CASSEFQYSYEQYF.

The chain employs TRBV28 and TRBJ2-7, with 7 bases aligning to TRBD2. The CDR3 extends over 13 amino acids. V shed 8 bases, J shed 2 bases, and the junction held 6 bases outside the gene matches. The germline CDR1 and CDR2 sequences are MDHEN and SYDVKM. The CDR3 nucleotides read TGTGCCAGCGGGCCTAGCGGAACCTACGAGCAGTACTTC. It is translated as CASGPSGTYEQYF.

The V call is TRBV28, the J call TRBJ2-3, with TRBD1 identical over 8 bases. This CDR3 region has 16 residues. Germline V gives CDR1 MDHEN, CDR2 SYDVKM. With V trimmed by 6 bases and J by 0 bases, 8 bases remained unmatched. CDR3 DNA: TGTGCCAGCAGACCGGGACAGGCTACTAGCACAGATACGCAGTATTTT. Translated: CASRPGQATSTDTQYF.

This rearrangement joins TRBV5-1 to TRBJ1-1; D unclear. CDR1 is SGHRS and CDR2 is YFSETQ in the germline V gene. V dropped 4 bases and J dropped 0 bases, with 22 bases sitting between them. The CDR3 spans 18 residues. CDR3 protein: CASSPRGGGQLMNTEAFF. In nucleotides, the CDR3 is TGCGCCAGCAGCCCCCGCGGTGGAGGGCAACTCATGAACACTGAAGCTTTCTTT.

V and J are TRBV5-1 and TRBJ2-1; D might be TRBD2 (6 bases). V lost 0 bases and J lost 6, with 13 bases in between. The CDR3 length is 15 residues. In germline, CDR1 is SGHRS, CDR2 YFSETQ. CDR3 DNA sequence: TGCGCCAGCAGCTTGGTACGGGAGCGTGCCAATGAGCAGTTCTTC. It encodes CASSLVRERANEQFF.

The chain employs TRBV7-9 and TRBJ2-1, with 11 bases fitting TRBD2. The germline CDR1 and CDR2 sequences are SEHNR and FQNEAQ (reference sequence). This CDR3 is built from 15 residues. Germline trimming cut 5 bases from V and 10 bases from J; bases unmatched to any gene: 10. The CDR3 reads CASSNSGRGKEEQFF. The CDR3 nucleotides read TGTGCCAGCAGCAATAGCGGGAGGGGAAAAGAGGAGCAGTTCTTC.

The chain recombines TRBV14 with TRBJ2-2; 11 bases are shared with TRBD2. Germline CDR1 is SGHDN and CDR2 is FVKESK. The junction had 6 bases not matched to a gene; V was cut back by 4 bases and J by 5 bases. The CDR3 extends over 16 amino acids. The CDR3 DNA sequence: TGTGCCAGCAGCCCGAGGACTAGCGGGTATACCGGGGAGCTGTTTTTT. It specifies CASSPRTSGYTGELFF.

The V and J genes are TRBV5-6 and TRBJ2-2; 7 nucleotides match TRBD2. The V and J ends lost 0 bases and 6 bases, in that order; junction bases with no gene match: 2. The germline V gene encodes CDR1 SGHDT and CDR2 YYEEEE. This CDR3 spans 14 amino acids. The CDR3 DNA reads as TGTGCCAGCAGCTTGGGACTAGCAGCCGGGGAGCTGTTTTTT. Translation: CASSLGLAAGELFF.

CDR3 bases: TGTGCCAGCAGCTTAGAGGCGGGGAATAGCTACGAGCAGTACTTC. Its translation: CASSLEAGNSYEQYF. The V gene is TRBV11-2, the J gene TRBJ2-7; possible D gene TRBD2, 6 bases. The CDR3 has 15 amino acids. The germline V gene encodes CDR1 SGHAT and CDR2 FQNNGV. Trimming removed 0 bases at V and 3 bases at J, with 12 bases between. Combining the CDR3 with reference TRBV11-2 and TRBJ2-7 gives the whole variable domain EAGVAQSPRYKIIEKRQSVAFWCNPISGHATLYWYQQILGQGPKLLIQFQNNGVVDDSQLPKDRFSAERLKGVDSTLKIQPAKLEDSAVYLCASSLEAGNSYEQYFGPGTRLTVT.

J is TRBJ1-4 and V is TRBV10-2; TRBD1 aligns across 9 bases. With 9 bases clipped from V and 5 bases from J, the junction kept 4 bases outside the gene matches. This CDR3 has 13 amino acids. The V gene's germline CDR1 is WSHSY and CDR2 SAAADI. CDR3 DNA: TGCGCCAGTTACGGACAGGGGAATGAAAAACTGTTTTTT. Protein sequence: CASYGQGNEKLFF.

This chain uses TRBV28 with TRBJ1-3, with D possibly being TRBD1 (6 bases). Trimming shortened V by 7 bases and J by 2 bases, and 21 bases separated the two germline ends. In germline, CDR1 is MDHEN, CDR2 SYDVKM. The CDR3 has 17 residues. The CDR3 protein is CASTSFTGQVAGNTIYF. The CDR3 DNA follows: TGTGCCAGCACGAGTTTCACGGGACAAGTGGCTGGAAACACCATATATTTT.

The genes are TRBV7-2 and TRBJ2-1, with D possibly matching TRBD2 (6 bases). CDR1 SGHTA and CDR2 FQGNSA come from the germline V gene. CDR3 length equals 17 residues. V lost 5 bases and J lost 8, with 25 bases in between. As DNA, the CDR3 is TGTGCCAGCAGCCATAGAGTGACTAGTTTGGTGAGGGATGAGCAGTTCTTC. Amino acids: CASSHRVTSLVRDEQFF.

The chain is built from TRBV29-1 and TRBJ2-1; TRBD2 matches 10 bases. The CDR3 sequence is 14 residues long. V dropped 3 bases and J dropped 7; count of bases not matched to a gene: 6. Germline-derived CDR1 and CDR2 are SQVTM and ANQGSEA. In DNA, the CDR3 is TGCAGCGTTGACCGAGCGGGAGGGGGGAATGAGCAGTTCTTC. Protein sequence: CSVDRAGGGNEQFF.

V is TRBV27 and J is TRBJ1-5; 10 bases match TRBD1. V lost 5 bases to trimming and J lost 6 bases; unmatched junction nucleotides: 7. The CDR3 has 15 residues. Germline-derived CDR1 and CDR2 are MNHEY and SMNVEV (reference sequence). CDR3 DNA sequence: TGTGCCAGCAGTCCTGGGACAGGGGTACTTCAGCCCCAGCATTTT. It is translated as CASSPGTGVLQPQHF.

The chain carries TRBV5-1 and TRBJ2-1; D may be TRBD1 (5 bases). The CDR3 covers 14 residues. Trimming removed 0 bases from V and 4 bases from J, with 8 bases in between. CDR1 and CDR2 from the germline V gene are SGHRS and YFSETQ. CDR3 DNA: TGCGCCAGCAGCTTGGTCGCAGGGTACAATGAGCAGTTCTTC. Protein: CASSLVAGYNEQFF.

The chain carries TRBV2 and TRBJ1-1; no clear D. The CDR3 runs 13 residues. V lost 5 bases, J lost 1 base, and 8 bases lay in between. CDR1 is SNHLY and CDR2 is FYNNEI in the germline V gene. CDR3 DNA sequence: TGTGCCAGCAGTACAGACGGGAACACTGAAGCTTTCTTT. This translates into CASSTDGNTEAFF.

The chain has TRBV27 and TRBJ1-5; 8 bases line up with TRBD1. The CDR3 sequence is 15 residues long. Germline CDR1 and CDR2: MNHEY and SMNVEV (reference sequence). With V trimmed by 4 bases and J by 4 bases, 6 bases remained unmatched. The CDR3 loop reads CASSSGTGLNQPQHF. Written as DNA, the CDR3 is TGTGCCAGCAGTTCCGGGACAGGCCTTAATCAGCCCCAGCATTTT.